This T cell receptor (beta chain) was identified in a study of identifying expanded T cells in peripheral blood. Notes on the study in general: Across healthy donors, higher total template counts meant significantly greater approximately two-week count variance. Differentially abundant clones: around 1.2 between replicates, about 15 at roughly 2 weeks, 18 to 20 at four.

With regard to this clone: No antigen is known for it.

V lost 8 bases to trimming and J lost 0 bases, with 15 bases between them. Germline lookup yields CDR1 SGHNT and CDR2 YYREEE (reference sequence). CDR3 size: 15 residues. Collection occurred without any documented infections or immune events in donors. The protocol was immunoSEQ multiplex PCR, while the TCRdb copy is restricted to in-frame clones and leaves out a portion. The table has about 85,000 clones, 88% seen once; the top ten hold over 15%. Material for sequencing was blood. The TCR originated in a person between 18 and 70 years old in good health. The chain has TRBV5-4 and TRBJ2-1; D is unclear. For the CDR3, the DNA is TGTGCCAGTTCTATCGACCAAAACTCCTACAATGAGCAGTTCTTC. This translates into CASSIDQNSYNEQFF.